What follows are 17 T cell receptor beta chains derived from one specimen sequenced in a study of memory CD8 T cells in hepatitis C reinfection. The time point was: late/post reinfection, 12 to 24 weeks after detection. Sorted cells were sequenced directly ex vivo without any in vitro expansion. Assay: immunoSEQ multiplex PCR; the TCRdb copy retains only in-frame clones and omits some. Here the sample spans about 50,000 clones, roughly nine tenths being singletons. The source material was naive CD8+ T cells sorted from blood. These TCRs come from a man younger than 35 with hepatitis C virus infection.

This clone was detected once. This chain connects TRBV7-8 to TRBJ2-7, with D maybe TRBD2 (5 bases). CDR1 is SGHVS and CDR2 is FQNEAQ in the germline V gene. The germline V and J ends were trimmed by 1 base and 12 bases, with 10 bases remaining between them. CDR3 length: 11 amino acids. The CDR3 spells CASSLGRDRYV. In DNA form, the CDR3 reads TGTGCCAGCAGCTTAGGCCGGGATCGGTACGTC.

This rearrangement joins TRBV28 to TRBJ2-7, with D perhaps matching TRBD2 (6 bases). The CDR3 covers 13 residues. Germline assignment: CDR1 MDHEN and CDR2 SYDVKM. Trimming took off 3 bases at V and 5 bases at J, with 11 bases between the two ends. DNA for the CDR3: TGTGCCAGCAGTTTGGGACTTTTCCACGAGCAGTACTTC. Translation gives CASSLGLFHEQYF.

The CDR3 protein is CASSLAPENYEQYF. CDR3 bases: TGTGCCAGCAGCTTGGCCCCGGAAAACTACGAGCAGTACTTC. The rearrangement joins TRBV5-6 to TRBJ2-5; D remains unclear. The J call may not be correct, given that the DNA end is closer to TRBJ2-7. This CDR3 is 14 amino acids long. Looked up from germline, CDR1 is SGHDT and CDR2 is YYEEEE.

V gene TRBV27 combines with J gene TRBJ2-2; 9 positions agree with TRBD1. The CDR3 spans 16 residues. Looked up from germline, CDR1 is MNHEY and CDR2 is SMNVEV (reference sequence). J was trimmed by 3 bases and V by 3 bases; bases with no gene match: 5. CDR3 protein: CASSFRTGVDTGELFF. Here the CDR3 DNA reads TGTGCCAGCAGTTTTAGGACAGGGGTAGACACCGGGGAGCTGTTTTTT.

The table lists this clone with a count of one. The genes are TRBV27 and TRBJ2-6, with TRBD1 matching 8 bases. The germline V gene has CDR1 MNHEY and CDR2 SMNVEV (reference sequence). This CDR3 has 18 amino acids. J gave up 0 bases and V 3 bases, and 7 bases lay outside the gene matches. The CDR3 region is CASSLFWTGNSGANVLTF. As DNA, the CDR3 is TGTGCCAGCAGTTTGTTCTGGACAGGGAACTCTGGGGCCAACGTCCTGACTTTC.

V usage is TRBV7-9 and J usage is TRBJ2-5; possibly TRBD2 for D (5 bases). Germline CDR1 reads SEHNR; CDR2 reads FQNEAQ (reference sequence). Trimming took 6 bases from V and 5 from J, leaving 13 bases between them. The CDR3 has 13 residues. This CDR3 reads CASRPRLRETQYF. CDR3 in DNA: TGTGCCAGCAGGCCCAGACTACGGGAGACCCAGTACTTC.

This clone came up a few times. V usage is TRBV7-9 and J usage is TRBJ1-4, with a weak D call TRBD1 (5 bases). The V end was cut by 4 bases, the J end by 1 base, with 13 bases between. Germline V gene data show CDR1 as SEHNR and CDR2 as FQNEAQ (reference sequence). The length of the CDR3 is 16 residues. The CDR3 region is CASSSPGGGTNEKLFF. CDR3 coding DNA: TGTGCCAGCAGCTCCCCGGGCGGGGGAACTAATGAAAAACTGTTTTTT.

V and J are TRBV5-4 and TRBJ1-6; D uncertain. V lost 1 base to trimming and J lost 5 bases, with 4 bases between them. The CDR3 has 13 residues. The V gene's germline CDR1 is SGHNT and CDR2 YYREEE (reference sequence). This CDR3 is CASSLSDNSPLHF. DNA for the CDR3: TGTGCCAGCAGCTTGTCAGATAATTCACCCCTCCACTTT.

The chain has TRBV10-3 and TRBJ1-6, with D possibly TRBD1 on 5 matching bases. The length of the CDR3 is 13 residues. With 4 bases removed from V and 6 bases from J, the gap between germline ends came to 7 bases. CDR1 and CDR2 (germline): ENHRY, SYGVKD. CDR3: CAISAGLNSPLHF. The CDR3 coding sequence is TGTGCCATCAGTGCAGGGCTTAATTCACCCCTCCACTTT.

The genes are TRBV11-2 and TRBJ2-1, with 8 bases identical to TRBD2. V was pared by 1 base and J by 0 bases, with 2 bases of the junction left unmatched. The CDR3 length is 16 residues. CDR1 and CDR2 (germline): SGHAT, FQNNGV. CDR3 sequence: CASSLGLAGSYNEQFF. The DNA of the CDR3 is TGTGCCAGCAGCTTAGGGCTAGCGGGCTCCTACAATGAGCAGTTCTTC. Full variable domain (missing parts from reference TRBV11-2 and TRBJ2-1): EAGVAQSPRYKIIEKRQSVAFWCNPISGHATLYWYQQILGQGPKLLIQFQNNGVVDDSQLPKDRFSAERLKGVDSTLKIQPAKLEDSAVYLCASSLGLAGSYNEQFFGPGTRLTVL.

CDR3 residues: CASSATGLADYEQYF. The CDR3 nucleotides are TGTGCCAGCAGCGCGACGGGACTAGCGGACTACGAGCAGTACTTC. The chain is built from TRBV11-2 and TRBJ2-7, with 11 bases aligning to TRBD2. This CDR3 comprises 15 residues. V lost 5 bases, J lost 3 bases, and 6 bases stayed unmatched. Germline assignment: CDR1 SGHAT and CDR2 FQNNGV.

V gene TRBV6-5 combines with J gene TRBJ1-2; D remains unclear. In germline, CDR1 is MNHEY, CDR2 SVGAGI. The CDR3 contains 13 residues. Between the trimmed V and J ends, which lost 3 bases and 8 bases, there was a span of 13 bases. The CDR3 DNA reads TGTGCCAGCAGTTATCGATATCTGGGCGGCTACACCTTC. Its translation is CASSYRYLGGYTF.

As DNA, the CDR3 is TGTGCCAGCAGCCTCAGGGGCTACGAGCAGTACGTC. Translating it yields CASSLRGYEQYV. The rearrangement joins TRBV2 to TRBJ2-7, with D possibly TRBD1 on 6 matching bases. The CDR3 sequence is 12 residues long. V was shortened by 6 bases and J by 3 bases, with 9 bases between the two germline ends. Germline CDR1 is SNHLY and CDR2 is FYNNEI.

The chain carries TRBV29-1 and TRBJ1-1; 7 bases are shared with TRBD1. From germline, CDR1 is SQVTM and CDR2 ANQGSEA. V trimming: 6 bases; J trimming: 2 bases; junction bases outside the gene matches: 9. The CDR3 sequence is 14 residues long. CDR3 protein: CSVGTETLNTEAFF. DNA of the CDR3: TGCAGCGTGGGGACAGAGACATTAAACACTGAAGCTTTCTTT.

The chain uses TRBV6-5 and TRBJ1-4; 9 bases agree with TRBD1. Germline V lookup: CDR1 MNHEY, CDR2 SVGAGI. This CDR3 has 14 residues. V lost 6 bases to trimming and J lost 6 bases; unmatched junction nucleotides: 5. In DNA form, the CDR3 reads TGTGCCAGCAGCCCCGGGACAGGGTATGAAAAACTGTTTTTT. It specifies CASSPGTGYEKLFF.

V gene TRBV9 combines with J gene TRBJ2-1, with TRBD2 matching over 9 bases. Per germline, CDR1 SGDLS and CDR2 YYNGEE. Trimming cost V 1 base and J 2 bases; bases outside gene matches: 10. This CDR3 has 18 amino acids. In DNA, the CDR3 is TGTGCCAGCAGCGTACCTCCCCTCGCGGGGGGGCCCTACAATGAGCAGTTCTTC. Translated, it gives CASSVPPLAGGPYNEQFF.

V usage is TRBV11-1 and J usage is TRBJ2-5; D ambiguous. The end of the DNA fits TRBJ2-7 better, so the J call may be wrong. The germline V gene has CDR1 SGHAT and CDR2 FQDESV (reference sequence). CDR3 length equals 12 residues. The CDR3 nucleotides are TGTGCCAGCAGCCTTCAAAGCTACGAGCAGTACTTC. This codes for CASSLQSYEQYF.